This entry lists 20 T cell receptor beta chains sequenced from one sample in a study of T-cell memory formation after mild COVID-19. TCRdb re-analysed the 5' RACE reads in MiXCR, keeping a single row per CDR3 protein. This repertoire shows around 220,000 distinct CDR3 sequences, about 17% found once; its top ten account for 3% to 4.5%. Input material: PBMCs or a T cell subset sorted from them (not recorded which). The receptors here all came from a man aged 18 to 29 who had mild COVID-19 (a few samples of this study predate the infection). Cell type and time point are not known.

This clonotype was counted a few times. The CDR3 spells CASSRTLQFF. The DNA for the CDR3 is TGCGCCAGCAGTAGGACCCTTCAGTTCTTC. The chain has TRBV10-1 and TRBJ2-1; D remains unclear. The CDR3 runs to 10 residues. Germline values: CDR1 WNHNN, CDR2 SYGVQD (reference sequence). Trimming pared 5 bases from V and 13 bases from J, leaving 9 bases between.

J is TRBJ1-1 and V is TRBV11-2, with D possibly TRBD1 on 6 matching bases. This CDR3 is 16 amino acids long. The V end lost 0 bases, the J end lost 6 bases, and 17 bases lay between the germline ends. Germline V CDR1 and CDR2: SGHAT, FQNNGV. In DNA, the CDR3 is TGTGCCAGCAGCTTAGATCAGGGTGGGGGGCGGCCTGAAGCTTTCTTT. It is translated as CASSLDQGGGRPEAFF.

This clonotype was detected a few times. The chain uses TRBV12-3 or TRBV12-4 and TRBJ1-5, with no clear D. Between the trimmed V and J ends, which lost 5 bases and 9 bases, there was a span of 17 bases. This CDR3 contains 14 residues. The DNA for the CDR3 is TGTGCCAGCAGTCCCCGGACGAGCCCTTGGCCCCAGCATTTT. Encoded protein: CASSPRTSPWPQHF.

This sequence joins TRBV20-1 and TRBJ2-5, with 7 positions matching TRBD1. Losses at the gene ends were 3 bases for V and 2 bases for J; bases not matched to a gene: 3. CDR1 is DFQATT, CDR2 SNEGSKA, per germline (reference sequence). The CDR3 loop spans 13 amino acids. Here the CDR3 DNA reads TGCAGTGCTAGGGGACAGCAACAAGAGACCCAGTACTTC. This gives the protein CSARGQQQETQYF.

V gene TRBV20-1 combines with J gene TRBJ1-4; no reliable D call. Trimming took 5 bases from V and 4 from J, leaving 5 bases between them. Germline CDR1 is DFQATT and CDR2 is SNEGSKA (reference sequence). This CDR3 spans 11 amino acids. CDR3 protein: CSAAVNEKLFF. The CDR3 DNA reads as TGCAGTGCTGCCGTTAATGAAAAACTGTTTTTT.

This clonotype was found a few times. This rearrangement joins TRBV12-3 or TRBV12-4 to TRBJ1-2; D ambiguous. V was pared by 4 bases and J by 4 bases, with 10 bases between. There are 13 residues in the CDR3. CDR3 in DNA: TGTGCCAGCAGTTCGTCAAACCTCTATGGCTACACCTTC. Its translation is CASSSSNLYGYTF.

This clonotype came up many times. This chain joins TRBV10-3 and TRBJ2-3, with a weak D call TRBD1 (6 bases). The CDR3 is 14 residues long. Trimming took 5 bases from V and 5 from J, leaving 14 bases between them. Germline lookup yields CDR1 ENHRY and CDR2 SYGVKD. The chain's CDR3 is CAISYDIRGDTQYF. The CDR3 DNA follows: TGTGCCATCAGTTACGACATCAGGGGAGATACGCAGTATTTT.

This clonotype was seen only a few times. The V and J genes are TRBV20-1 and TRBJ1-5; D remains ambiguous. Trimming stripped 3 bases from V and 0 bases from J, with 6 bases between. Germline-derived CDR1 and CDR2 are DFQATT and SNEGSKA (reference sequence). The CDR3 length is 13 residues. This CDR3 is CSARGPSNQPQHF. The CDR3 nucleotides are TGCAGTGCTAGGGGCCCTAGCAATCAGCCCCAGCATTTT.

The chain uses TRBV4-3 and TRBJ1-2, with D maybe TRBD1 (5 bases). This CDR3 is 15 amino acids long. V was cut by 0 bases and J by 6 bases, with 14 bases left in between. CDR1 LGHNA and CDR2 YSLEER come from the germline V gene. For the CDR3, the DNA is TGCGCCAGCAGCCAAGATGGGGCAGATCGGAATGGCTACACCTTC. It specifies CASSQDGADRNGYTF.

This clonotype has just a few counts. The genes are TRBV7-9 and TRBJ2-1; 9 bases are a match to TRBD2. Trimming removed 2 bases from V and 8 bases from J; junction bases left unmatched: 7. CDR1 is SEHNR and CDR2 is FQNEAQ in the germline V gene (reference sequence). CDR3 size: 15 residues. DNA for the CDR3: TGTGCCAGCAGCTTAATAGCGGGGGACTTCCATGAGCAGTTCTTC. It codes for CASSLIAGDFHEQFF.

The count of this clonotype is one. V is TRBV6-2 or TRBV6-3 and J is TRBJ2-7; possible D gene TRBD2, 5 bases. The CDR3 sequence is 13 residues long. The V and J ends lost 0 bases and 3 bases respectively, with 6 bases between them. Germline V gives CDR1 MNHEY, CDR2 SVGEGT. The CDR3 DNA sequence: TGTGCCAGCAGTTACTCCGGGGACTACGAGCAGTACGTC. This encodes CASSYSGDYEQYV.

This clonotype was picked up many times. The chain employs TRBV4-1 and TRBJ2-5; the D call may be TRBD1 or TRBD2 (7 bases each). This CDR3 comprises 15 residues. The V end was cut by 1 base, the J end by 4 bases, with 13 bases between. From germline, CDR1 is MGHRA and CDR2 YSYEKL. The CDR3, as DNA: TGCGCCAGCAGCCAAGCAGGGGGGGCCCGAGAGACCCAGTACTTC. This gives the protein CASSQAGGARETQYF.

The J gene is TRBJ2-7, the V gene TRBV16; D not certain. Trimming left V 2 bases short and J 3 bases short, with 8 bases between. This CDR3 region has 13 residues. Germline V gene lookup returns CDR1 KGHSY and CDR2 FQNENV. CDR3 sequence (DNA): TGTGCCAGCAGCCAACTTGCGGACTACGAGCAGTACGTC. Its protein is CASSQLADYEQYV.

Only one count was recorded for this clonotype. V and J are TRBV7-2 and TRBJ1-2; TRBD1 might be the D (5 bases). Germline assignment: CDR1 SGHTA and CDR2 FQGNSA. Trimming removed 4 bases from V and 3 bases from J, with 12 bases in between. This CDR3 spans 14 amino acids. The CDR3 DNA follows: TGTGCCAGCAGCTCCTACGGGACCCACTATGGCTACACCTTC. It specifies CASSSYGTHYGYTF.

This chain joins TRBV4-1 and TRBJ1-2; D might be TRBD1 (5 bases). CDR3 length: 15 residues. The V end lost 0 bases, the J end lost 5 bases, and 13 bases lay between the germline ends. Per the germline V gene, CDR1 is MGHRA and CDR2 is YSYEKL. CDR3 nucleotide sequence: TGCGCCAGCAGCCAAGAGAGAGGGGTTGGGTATGGCTACACCTTC. This gives the protein CASSQERGVGYGYTF.

The genes are TRBV10-2 and TRBJ2-3; D gene ambiguous. The V end lost 0 bases, the J end lost 1 base, and 8 bases lay between the germline ends. Germline values: CDR1 WSHSY, CDR2 SAAADI. The CDR3 has 15 amino acids. CDR3 protein: CASSESSFRTDTQYF. CDR3 nucleotide sequence: TGCGCCAGCAGTGAGTCGTCATTCCGCACAGATACGCAGTATTTT.

The rearrangement uses TRBV5-1 and TRBJ2-5; perhaps D is TRBD1 or TRBD2 (7 bases each). Germline V gene lookup returns CDR1 SGHRS and CDR2 YFSETQ. Trimming stripped 0 bases from V and 5 bases from J, with 14 bases between. CDR3 size: 15 residues. CDR3 protein: CASSLVAGGEETQYF. CDR3 bases: TGCGCCAGCAGCTTGGTGGCAGGGGGGGAGGAGACCCAGTACTTC.

The gene calls are TRBV29-1 and TRBJ2-1; D perhaps matches TRBD1 (5 bases). The CDR3 runs to 14 residues. The V gene's germline CDR1 is SQVTM and CDR2 ANQGSEA. The V end was cut by 6 bases, the J end by 2 bases, with 14 bases between. The CDR3 DNA follows: TGCAGCGTAGGGGTCAGGGTACCCTACAATGAGCAGTTCTTC. Amino acid sequence: CSVGVRVPYNEQFF.

A few counts support this clonotype. The chain links TRBV6-5 to TRBJ2-3; perhaps TRBD2 as D (5 bases). CDR1 MNHEY and CDR2 SVGAGI come from the germline V gene. V lost 2 bases and J 2 bases, leaving 8 bases between the germline ends. This CDR3 spans 14 amino acids. CDR3 amino acids: CASSYAGITDTQYF. The DNA of the CDR3 is TGTGCCAGCAGTTACGCCGGGATCACAGATACGCAGTATTTT.

The CDR3 region has the DNA TGTGCCAGTAGTACCAGGGGCAATGAGCAGTTCTTC. Translating gives CASSTRGNEQFF. The chain has TRBV19 and TRBJ2-1, with D possibly TRBD1 on 6 matching bases. Per germline, CDR1 LNHDA and CDR2 SQIVND (reference sequence). The CDR3 covers 12 residues. The V and J ends lost 4 bases and 6 bases respectively, with 7 bases between them.